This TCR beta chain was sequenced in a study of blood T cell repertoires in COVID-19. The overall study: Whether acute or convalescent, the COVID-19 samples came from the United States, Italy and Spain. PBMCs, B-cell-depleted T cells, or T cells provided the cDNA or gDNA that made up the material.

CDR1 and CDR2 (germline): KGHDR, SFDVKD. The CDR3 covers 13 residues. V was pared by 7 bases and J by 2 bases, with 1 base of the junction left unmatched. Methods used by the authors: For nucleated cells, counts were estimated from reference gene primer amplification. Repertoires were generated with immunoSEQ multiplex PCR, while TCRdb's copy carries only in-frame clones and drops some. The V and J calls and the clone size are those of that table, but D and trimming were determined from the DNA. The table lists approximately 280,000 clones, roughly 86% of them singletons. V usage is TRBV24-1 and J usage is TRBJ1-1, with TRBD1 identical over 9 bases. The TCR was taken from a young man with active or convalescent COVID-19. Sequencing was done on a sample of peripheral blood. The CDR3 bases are TGTGCCACCAGGGACAGGGGAAACACTGAAGCTTTCTTT. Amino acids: CATRDRGNTEAFF.